This TCR beta chain appears in the sequencing data of a study of blood T cells in healthy people across ages. Primed by a sample-barcoded 5' primer and a J-beta primer mix, a second PCR proceeded for 7 to 11 cycles. MiXCR was run by TCRdb on the 5' RACE reads, yielding one entry per CDR3 protein. The table lists about 1.6 million distinct CDR3 sequences, roughly 32% of them singletons. Details on this clonotype: A much larger clone differs by one base, so this may be a read error.

This CDR3 has 12 residues. The germline gives CDR1 SQVTM, CDR2 ANQGSEA. V dropped 1 base and J dropped 5 bases, with 8 bases sitting between them. The chain uses TRBV29-1 and TRBJ2-5; D remains ambiguous. The receptor was derived from a woman younger than 45 in good health. Sequenced sample: blood. CDR3 in DNA: TGCAGCGTTGAAGGCCTATGGGAGACCCAGTACTTC. Protein: CSVEGLWETQYF.